One and the same sample provided the 15 T cell receptor beta chains below, sequenced in a study of CD8 T cells in ankylosing spondylitis. One entry per CDR3 protein results from TCRdb running MiXCR on the 5' RACE reads. Counted here are about 350,000 distinct CDR3 sequences, roughly 22% occurring once; the ten biggest clones make up about 12%. Sequenced input: blood, either unsorted or a sorted T cell fraction (not recorded which). These receptors were obtained from a male donor with ankylosing spondylitis or in good health (not recorded which).

In its sample, this clonotype was seen a few times. The chain joins TRBV12-3 or TRBV12-4 to TRBJ2-1, with 13 positions matching TRBD2. J lost 5 bases, V lost 6 bases, and 4 bases had no gene match. The CDR3 extends over 15 amino acids. The chain's CDR3 is CASRLTSGGNNEQFF. CDR3 in DNA: TGTGCCAGCAGACTGACTAGCGGGGGGAACAATGAGCAGTTCTTC.

This clonotype was recorded a few times. The CDR3 is CASSEGWGWETQYF. The CDR3 DNA follows: TGTGCCAGCAGTGAAGGGTGGGGGTGGGAGACCCAGTACTTC. V is TRBV25-1 and J is TRBJ2-5; D may be TRBD1 or TRBD2 (5 bases each). The CDR3 spans 14 residues. Germline CDR1 is MGHDK and CDR2 is SYGVNS. With 2 bases removed from V and 5 bases from J, the gap between germline ends came to 12 bases.

This clonotype has only a few counts. The gene calls are TRBV10-2 and TRBJ2-3; tentatively, D is TRBD2 (6 bases). The germline CDR1 and CDR2 sequences are WSHSY and SAAADI. The CDR3 is made up of 14 amino acids. Trimming removed 0 bases at V and 5 bases at J, with 9 bases between. The CDR3 protein is CASSESLGGDTQYF. The CDR3 DNA follows: TGCGCCAGCAGTGAGTCTCTGGGAGGAGATACGCAGTATTTT.

The V and J genes are TRBV5-6 and TRBJ2-1, with a weak D call TRBD1 (6 bases). The CDR3 spans 13 residues. Germline loops: CDR1 SGHDT, CDR2 YYEEEE. The germline V and J ends were trimmed by 4 bases and 6 bases, with 11 bases remaining between them. The CDR3 loop reads CASSIRGSNEQFF. In nucleotides, the CDR3 is TGTGCCAGCAGCATCAGGGGTAGCAATGAGCAGTTCTTC.

There are a few counts of this clonotype. This rearrangement joins TRBV4-1 to TRBJ2-5; TRBD2 aligns across 7 bases. Losses at the gene ends were 5 bases for V and 6 bases for J; bases not matched to a gene: 15. CDR1 is MGHRA, CDR2 YSYEKL, per germline. CDR3 length: 16 residues. The CDR3 coding sequence is TGCGCCAGCAGCTCTTCCCGGGACTACACGGGAAAGACCCAGTACTTC. This translates into CASSSSRDYTGKTQYF.

This clonotype has more than one count but fewer than ten. The chain employs TRBV24-1 and TRBJ2-5, with D tentatively TRBD1 (6 bases). The CDR3 has 15 amino acids. Trimming took off 4 bases at V and 5 bases at J, with 16 bases between the two ends. Looked up from germline, CDR1 is KGHDR and CDR2 is SFDVKD. The CDR3 loop reads CATSDRGGSRETQYF. Written as DNA, the CDR3 is TGTGCCACCAGTGACCGAGGGGGTTCGCGGGAGACCCAGTACTTC.

This chain joins TRBV7-9 and TRBJ2-3; a possible D gene is TRBD2 (6 bases). With 1 base removed from V and 6 bases from J, the gap between germline ends came to 17 bases. CDR1 is SEHNR, CDR2 FQNEAQ, per germline (reference sequence). The CDR3 extends over 16 amino acids. The CDR3 reads CASSLGTDYLPDTQYF. The CDR3 DNA follows: TGTGCCAGCAGCTTAGGGACGGACTATCTCCCCGATACGCAGTATTTT.

The sample holds a few counts of this clonotype. The V gene is TRBV7-9, the J gene TRBJ2-1, with 11 bases identical to TRBD1. The CDR3 is 14 residues long. Germline CDR1 reads SEHNR; CDR2 reads FQNEAQ (reference sequence). V lost 5 bases and J lost 5; bases outside the gene matches: 2. The CDR3 here is CASSGQGADNEQFF. In DNA, the CDR3 is TGTGCCAGCAGCGGACAGGGGGCGGACAATGAGCAGTTCTTC.

This clonotype was observed a few times. The CDR3, as DNA: TGTGCCAGGAAGACAGGGCGCTCTGAAAAACTGTTTTTT. It codes for CARKTGRSEKLFF. V and J are TRBV27 and TRBJ1-4; 7 nucleotides match TRBD1. The CDR3 totals 13 residues. CDR1 MNHEY and CDR2 SMNVEV come from the germline V gene (reference sequence). After removal of 9 bases from V and 7 bases from J, the junction contained 8 bases not matched to a gene.

V gene TRBV18 combines with J gene TRBJ2-1; TRBD2 agrees at 7 bases. Trimming cost V 3 bases and J 3 bases; bases outside gene matches: 8. The CDR3 consists of 16 residues. Germline lookup yields CDR1 KGHSH and CDR2 LQKENI. For the CDR3, the DNA is TGTGCCAGCTCACCTGAGACTAGCCCACGCTACAATGAGCAGTTCTTC. This sequence encodes CASSPETSPRYNEQFF.

This clonotype was counted between two and nine times. V is TRBV9 and J is TRBJ2-1; D gene unclear. CDR1 SGDLS and CDR2 YYNGEE come from the germline V gene. Trimming took off 4 bases at V and 1 base at J, with 18 bases between the two ends. This CDR3 region has 17 residues. The CDR3 nucleotides are TGTGCCAGCAGCCCCCCCGGTCGGGTTCCGTCCTACAATGAGCAGTTCTTC. This codes for CASSPPGRVPSYNEQFF.

This clonotype was seen at least ten times. This chain joins TRBV7-9 and TRBJ2-1; D gene unclear. There are 12 residues in the CDR3. CDR1 and CDR2 from the germline V gene are SEHNR and FQNEAQ (reference sequence). V gave up 3 bases and J gave up 8 bases, with 8 bases separating them. The CDR3 DNA reads TGTGCCAGCAGCTTGGGTGTTTATGAGCAGTTCTTC. Translated: CASSLGVYEQFF. The full variable domain, with the rest looked up from reference TRBV7-9 and TRBJ2-1, is DTGVSQNPRHKITKRGQNVTFRCDPISEHNRLYWYRQTLGQGPEFLTYFQNEAQLEKSRLLSDRFSAERPKGSFSTLEIQRTEQGDSAMYLCASSLGVYEQFFGPGTRLTVL.

The J gene is TRBJ2-3, the V gene TRBV11-2; D may be TRBD1 (5 bases). CDR1 SGHAT and CDR2 FQNNGV come from the germline V gene. V shed 3 bases and J shed 0 bases, with 16 bases lying between them. The CDR3 covers 17 residues. Here the CDR3 reads CASSFGQGGPSTDTQYF. CDR3 sequence (DNA): TGTGCCAGCAGCTTCGGGCAGGGCGGACCTAGCACAGATACGCAGTATTTT.

This sequence joins TRBV11-1 and TRBJ2-6, with 7 bases fitting TRBD1. The ends lost 5 bases at V and 0 bases at J; junction bases unmatched: 13. The CDR3 has 19 residues. In germline, CDR1 is SGHAT, CDR2 FQDESV (reference sequence). CDR3 in DNA: TGTGCCAGCAGCCCTCAGACCGGGACAGCGATCTCTGGGGCCAACGTCCTGACTTTC. It specifies CASSPQTGTAISGANVLTF.

This chain uses TRBV27 with TRBJ2-2; tentatively, D is TRBD1 (5 bases). Germline V gene data show CDR1 as MNHEY and CDR2 as SMNVEV (reference sequence). This CDR3 is 13 amino acids long. V dropped 5 bases and J dropped 6 bases, with 10 bases sitting between them. The CDR3, as DNA: TGTGCCAGCAGTGCCAGGGTTCCCGGGGAGCTGTTTTTT. It specifies CASSARVPGELFF.